These T cell receptor beta chains were read from a single sample in a study of T cell repertoires in cytomegalovirus infection. TCRdb fed the reads into MiXCR, producing one record per CDR3 protein. The sample carries more than 650,000 distinct CDR3 sequences, less than 40% recorded once. Sequenced: PBMCs. The receptor set was obtained from a human donor in good health (CMV status not recorded). Some clones in this sample may be carry-over from other donors' samples. Both conserved end residues are part of each CDR3. The order of the fields is J gene, clone size, V gene, D gene, CDR3 protein, CDR3 DNA. D genes are given only for firm matches. Clone size is shown for a subset of rows, as once, few, many or a class of expanded clone.

>TRBJ1-6|NA|TRBV20-1|NA
CSARVSTYNSPLHF
TGCAGTGCTAGAGTGAGCACTTATAATTCACCCCTCCACTTT
>TRBJ1-1|few|TRBV6-1|NA
CASSVWGVDTEAFF
TGTGCCAGCAGTGTCTGGGGAGTGGACACTGAAGCTTTCTTT
>TRBJ1-5|NA|TRBV7-8|NA
CASSPRAHSNQPQHF
TGTGCCAGCAGCCCCAGGGCACATAGCAATCAGCCCCAGCATTTT
>TRBJ2-5|few|TRBV28|NA
CASSLGGRAQYF
TGTGCCAGCAGTTTAGGCGGCCGAGCCCAGTACTTC
>TRBJ2-1|NA|TRBV28|TRBD2
CASSLKIRDYPQANEQFF
TGTGCCAGCAGTTTAAAAATCCGGGACTATCCCCAAGCGAATGAGCAGTTCTTC
>TRBJ2-7|few|TRBV12-3/TRBV12-4|NA
CASSPGGRQSYEQYF
TGTGCCAGCAGCCCAGGGGGGCGGCAATCCTACGAGCAGTACTTC
>TRBJ2-7|few|TRBV19|TRBD1
CASSSDRGGKQYF
TGTGCCAGTAGTTCTGACAGGGGTGGGAAGCAGTACTTC
>TRBJ1-6|NA|TRBV28|NA
CASSRGGIYNSPLHF
TGTGCCAGCAGTCGGGGTGGGATCTATAATTCACCCCTCCACTTT
>TRBJ2-7|NA|TRBV7-9|NA
CASSAAGGRQPHEQYF
TGTGCCAGCAGCGCGGCTGGGGGAAGACAACCCCACGAGCAGTACTTC
>TRBJ2-1|few|TRBV7-8|TRBD1
CASSPELGTGYMGRFF
TGTGCCAGCAGCCCCGAGCTCGGGACAGGGTATATGGGTAGGTTCTTC
>TRBJ1-2|once|TRBV10-3|NA
CAISESGRAKEGYTF
TGTGCCATCAGTGAAAGTGGCAGGGCAAAGGAAGGCTACACCTTC
>TRBJ2-1|NA|TRBV6-1|TRBD2
CASTSASGDSYNEQFF
TGTGCCAGCACATCGGCTAGCGGCGACTCCTACAATGAGCAGTTCTTC
>TRBJ2-1|once|TRBV14|NA
CASSQVLPAYNEQFF
TGTGCCAGCAGCCAAGTTTTACCTGCCTACAATGAGCAGTTCTTC
>TRBJ2-5|NA|TRBV20-1|TRBD2
CSARDRTSGGPVYF
TGCAGTGCTAGAGATCGGACTAGCGGGGGGCCGGTGTACTTC
>TRBJ2-7|few|TRBV15|TRBD1
CATSRAGTGDEQYF
TGTGCCACCAGCAGAGCCGGGACAGGGGACGAGCAGTACTTC
>TRBJ1-1|few|TRBV5-8|TRBD1
CASSLGDRGSDTEAFF
TGTGCCAGCAGCTTGGGTGACAGGGGATCGGACACTGAAGCTTTCTTT
>TRBJ1-2|NA|TRBV5-5|NA
CASSSQGGFYGYTF
TGTGCCAGCAGCTCACAGGGAGGATTCTATGGCTACACCTTC
>TRBJ2-5|NA|TRBV13|NA
CASSFGEGYETQYF
NA
>TRBJ2-1|NA|TRBV4-1|NA
CASSQDQGRGRDEQFF
TGCGCCAGCAGCCAAGATCAGGGCAGGGGAAGGGATGAGCAGTTCTTC
>TRBJ1-4|NA|TRBV19|TRBD1
CASTPGQKNEKLFF
TGTGCCAGTACCCCGGGACAGAAGAATGAAAAACTGTTTTTT
>TRBJ1-2|once|TRBV20-1|NA
CSARGWVRSSYYGYTF
TGCAGTGCTAGGGGCTGGGTCCGAAGCTCCTACTATGGCTACACCTTC
>TRBJ1-1|few|TRBV28|NA
CASSPPTANTEAFF
TGTGCCAGCAGTCCACCGACAGCGAACACTGAAGCTTTCTTT
>TRBJ2-2|NA|TRBV19|TRBD1
CASSTGQATTGELFF
TGTGCCAGTAGTACGGGACAGGCCACCACCGGGGAGCTGTTTTTT
>TRBJ2-7|NA|TRBV15|NA
CATSRDPGHYYEQYF
TGTGCCACCAGCAGAGACCCAGGACATTACTACGAGCAGTACTTC
>TRBJ2-1|NA|TRBV7-9|TRBD2
CASSLSLAGANNEQFF
TGTGCCAGCAGCTTATCCCTAGCGGGAGCTAACAATGAGCAGTTCTTC
>TRBJ2-2|few|TRBV10-2|TRBD1
CASGRTGLRTRTGELFF
TGCGCCAGCGGGAGGACAGGGCTAAGAACGAGGACCGGGGAGCTGTTTTTT
>TRBJ2-7|NA|TRBV11-3|TRBD2
CASSSTGLAIPNSYEQYF
TGTGCCAGCAGCTCCACGGGACTAGCGATCCCGAACTCCTACGAGCAGTACTTC
>TRBJ2-7|NA|TRBV7-4|TRBD1
CASSSLEPGGRYDEQYF
TGTGCCAGCAGCTCCCTCGAGCCAGGGGGCAGGTACGACGAGCAGTACTTC
>TRBJ1-1|NA|TRBV28|NA
CASSLWGTGIKAFF
TGTGCCAGCAGTTTATGGGGAACAGGGATTAAAGCTTTCTTT
>TRBJ2-7|few|TRBV6-6|NA
CASSYSGAGEQYF
TGTGCCAGCAGTTACTCGGGGGCCGGCGAGCAGTACTTC
>TRBJ2-3|NA|TRBV4-1|TRBD2
CASSQASGTSGRGGTDTQYF
TGCGCCAGCAGCCAGGCCTCCGGGACTAGCGGGAGGGGGGGCACAGATACGCAGTATTTT
>TRBJ2-7|NA|TRBV18|TRBD1
CASSPLGQGKYEQYF
TGTGCCAGCTCACCACTCGGACAGGGAAAGTACGAGCAGTACTTC
>TRBJ2-5|NA|TRBV7-9|NA
CATSREGLETQYF
TGTGCCACTTCTCGAGAGGGGCTGGAGACCCAGTACTTC
>TRBJ2-7|NA|TRBV6-1|NA
CASSVEDLLEGKVGYEQYF
TGTGCCAGCAGTGTTGAAGACCTTCTTGAGGGGAAGGTGGGTTACGAGCAGTACTTC
>TRBJ2-3|NA|TRBV20-1|TRBD1
CSAFSGTGSTDTQYF
TGCAGTGCTTTTTCCGGGACAGGAAGTACAGATACGCAGTATTTT
>TRBJ2-3|NA|TRBV11-2|NA
CASSIEGGTDTQYF
TGTGCCAGCAGCATAGAGGGAGGTACAGATACGCAGTATTTT
>TRBJ1-1|few|TRBV11-2|NA
CASSPDPRGTEAFF
TGTGCCAGCAGCCCCGACCCCCGGGGTACTGAAGCTTTCTTT
>TRBJ2-7|NA|TRBV28|TRBD1
CASSTQGTGRRRVEQYF
TGTGCCAGCAGCACTCAGGGGACAGGGCGCCGTCGGGTCGAGCAGTACTTC
>TRBJ1-1|NA|TRBV6-6|TRBD1
CASREPGQGTEAFF
TGTGCCAGCAGGGAGCCGGGACAGGGCACTGAAGCTTTCTTT
>TRBJ2-5|NA|TRBV7-2|TRBD1
CASSPKRGGTGSFQETQYF
TGTGCCAGCAGCCCGAAAAGAGGGGGGACAGGGAGCTTCCAAGAGACCCAGTACTTC
>TRBJ2-7|few|TRBV20-1|NA
CSASTRGYEQYF
TGCAGTGCTAGTACGCGTGGCTACGAGCAGTACTTC
>TRBJ1-1|once|TRBV7-8|TRBD1
CYSSLDRTGGPEAFF
TGTTACAGCAGCTTAGACAGGACAGGCGGGCCTGAAGCTTTCTTT
>TRBJ2-7|few|TRBV6-1|TRBD1
CASRLTGDYEQYF
TGTGCCAGCAGATTGACAGGGGACTACGAGCAGTACTTC
>TRBJ2-7|NA|TRBV6-2/TRBV6-3|NA
CASSSLRRGSYEQYF
TGTGCCAGCAGCTCCTTACGGAGGGGTTCCTACGAGCAGTACTTC
>TRBJ2-7|NA|TRBV20-1|TRBD1
CSALGQGGDEQYF
TGCAGTGCCCTAGGACAGGGGGGTGACGAGCAGTACTTC
>TRBJ1-2|many|TRBV12-3/TRBV12-4|NA
CASRRNSNYGYTF
TGTGCCAGCAGGCGAAACAGTAACTATGGCTACACCTTC
>TRBJ1-3|NA|TRBV27|NA
CASRSTILTGSTGNTIYF
TGTGCCAGCAGGTCTACTATTTTGACAGGTTCTACTGGAAACACCATATATTTT
>TRBJ2-1|many|TRBV7-6|NA
CASSLGSRNEQFF
TGTGCCAGCAGCTTAGGAAGTCGCAATGAGCAGTTCTTC
>TRBJ2-7|NA|TRBV10-3|NA
CAISYGNEQYF
TGTGCCATCAGCTATGGTAACGAGCAGTACTTC
>TRBJ1-5|NA|TRBV7-2|NA
CASSLAPDGRGNQPQHF
TGTGCCAGCAGCTTAGCGCCCGATGGTCGCGGCAATCAGCCCCAGCATTTT
>TRBJ2-3|many|TRBV12-3/TRBV12-4|NA
CASSLSQITDTQYF
TGTGCCAGCAGTTTAAGTCAAATCACAGATACGCAGTATTTT
>TRBJ2-7|NA|TRBV19|TRBD1
CASRLAGGTRPSEQYF
TGTGCCAGTAGGTTGGCAGGGGGCACTCGGCCATCGGAGCAGTACTTC
>TRBJ2-2|NA|TRBV7-2|TRBD1
CASSQQGASTGGLFF
TGTGCCAGCAGCCAACAGGGGGCGAGCACCGGGGGGCTGTTTTTT